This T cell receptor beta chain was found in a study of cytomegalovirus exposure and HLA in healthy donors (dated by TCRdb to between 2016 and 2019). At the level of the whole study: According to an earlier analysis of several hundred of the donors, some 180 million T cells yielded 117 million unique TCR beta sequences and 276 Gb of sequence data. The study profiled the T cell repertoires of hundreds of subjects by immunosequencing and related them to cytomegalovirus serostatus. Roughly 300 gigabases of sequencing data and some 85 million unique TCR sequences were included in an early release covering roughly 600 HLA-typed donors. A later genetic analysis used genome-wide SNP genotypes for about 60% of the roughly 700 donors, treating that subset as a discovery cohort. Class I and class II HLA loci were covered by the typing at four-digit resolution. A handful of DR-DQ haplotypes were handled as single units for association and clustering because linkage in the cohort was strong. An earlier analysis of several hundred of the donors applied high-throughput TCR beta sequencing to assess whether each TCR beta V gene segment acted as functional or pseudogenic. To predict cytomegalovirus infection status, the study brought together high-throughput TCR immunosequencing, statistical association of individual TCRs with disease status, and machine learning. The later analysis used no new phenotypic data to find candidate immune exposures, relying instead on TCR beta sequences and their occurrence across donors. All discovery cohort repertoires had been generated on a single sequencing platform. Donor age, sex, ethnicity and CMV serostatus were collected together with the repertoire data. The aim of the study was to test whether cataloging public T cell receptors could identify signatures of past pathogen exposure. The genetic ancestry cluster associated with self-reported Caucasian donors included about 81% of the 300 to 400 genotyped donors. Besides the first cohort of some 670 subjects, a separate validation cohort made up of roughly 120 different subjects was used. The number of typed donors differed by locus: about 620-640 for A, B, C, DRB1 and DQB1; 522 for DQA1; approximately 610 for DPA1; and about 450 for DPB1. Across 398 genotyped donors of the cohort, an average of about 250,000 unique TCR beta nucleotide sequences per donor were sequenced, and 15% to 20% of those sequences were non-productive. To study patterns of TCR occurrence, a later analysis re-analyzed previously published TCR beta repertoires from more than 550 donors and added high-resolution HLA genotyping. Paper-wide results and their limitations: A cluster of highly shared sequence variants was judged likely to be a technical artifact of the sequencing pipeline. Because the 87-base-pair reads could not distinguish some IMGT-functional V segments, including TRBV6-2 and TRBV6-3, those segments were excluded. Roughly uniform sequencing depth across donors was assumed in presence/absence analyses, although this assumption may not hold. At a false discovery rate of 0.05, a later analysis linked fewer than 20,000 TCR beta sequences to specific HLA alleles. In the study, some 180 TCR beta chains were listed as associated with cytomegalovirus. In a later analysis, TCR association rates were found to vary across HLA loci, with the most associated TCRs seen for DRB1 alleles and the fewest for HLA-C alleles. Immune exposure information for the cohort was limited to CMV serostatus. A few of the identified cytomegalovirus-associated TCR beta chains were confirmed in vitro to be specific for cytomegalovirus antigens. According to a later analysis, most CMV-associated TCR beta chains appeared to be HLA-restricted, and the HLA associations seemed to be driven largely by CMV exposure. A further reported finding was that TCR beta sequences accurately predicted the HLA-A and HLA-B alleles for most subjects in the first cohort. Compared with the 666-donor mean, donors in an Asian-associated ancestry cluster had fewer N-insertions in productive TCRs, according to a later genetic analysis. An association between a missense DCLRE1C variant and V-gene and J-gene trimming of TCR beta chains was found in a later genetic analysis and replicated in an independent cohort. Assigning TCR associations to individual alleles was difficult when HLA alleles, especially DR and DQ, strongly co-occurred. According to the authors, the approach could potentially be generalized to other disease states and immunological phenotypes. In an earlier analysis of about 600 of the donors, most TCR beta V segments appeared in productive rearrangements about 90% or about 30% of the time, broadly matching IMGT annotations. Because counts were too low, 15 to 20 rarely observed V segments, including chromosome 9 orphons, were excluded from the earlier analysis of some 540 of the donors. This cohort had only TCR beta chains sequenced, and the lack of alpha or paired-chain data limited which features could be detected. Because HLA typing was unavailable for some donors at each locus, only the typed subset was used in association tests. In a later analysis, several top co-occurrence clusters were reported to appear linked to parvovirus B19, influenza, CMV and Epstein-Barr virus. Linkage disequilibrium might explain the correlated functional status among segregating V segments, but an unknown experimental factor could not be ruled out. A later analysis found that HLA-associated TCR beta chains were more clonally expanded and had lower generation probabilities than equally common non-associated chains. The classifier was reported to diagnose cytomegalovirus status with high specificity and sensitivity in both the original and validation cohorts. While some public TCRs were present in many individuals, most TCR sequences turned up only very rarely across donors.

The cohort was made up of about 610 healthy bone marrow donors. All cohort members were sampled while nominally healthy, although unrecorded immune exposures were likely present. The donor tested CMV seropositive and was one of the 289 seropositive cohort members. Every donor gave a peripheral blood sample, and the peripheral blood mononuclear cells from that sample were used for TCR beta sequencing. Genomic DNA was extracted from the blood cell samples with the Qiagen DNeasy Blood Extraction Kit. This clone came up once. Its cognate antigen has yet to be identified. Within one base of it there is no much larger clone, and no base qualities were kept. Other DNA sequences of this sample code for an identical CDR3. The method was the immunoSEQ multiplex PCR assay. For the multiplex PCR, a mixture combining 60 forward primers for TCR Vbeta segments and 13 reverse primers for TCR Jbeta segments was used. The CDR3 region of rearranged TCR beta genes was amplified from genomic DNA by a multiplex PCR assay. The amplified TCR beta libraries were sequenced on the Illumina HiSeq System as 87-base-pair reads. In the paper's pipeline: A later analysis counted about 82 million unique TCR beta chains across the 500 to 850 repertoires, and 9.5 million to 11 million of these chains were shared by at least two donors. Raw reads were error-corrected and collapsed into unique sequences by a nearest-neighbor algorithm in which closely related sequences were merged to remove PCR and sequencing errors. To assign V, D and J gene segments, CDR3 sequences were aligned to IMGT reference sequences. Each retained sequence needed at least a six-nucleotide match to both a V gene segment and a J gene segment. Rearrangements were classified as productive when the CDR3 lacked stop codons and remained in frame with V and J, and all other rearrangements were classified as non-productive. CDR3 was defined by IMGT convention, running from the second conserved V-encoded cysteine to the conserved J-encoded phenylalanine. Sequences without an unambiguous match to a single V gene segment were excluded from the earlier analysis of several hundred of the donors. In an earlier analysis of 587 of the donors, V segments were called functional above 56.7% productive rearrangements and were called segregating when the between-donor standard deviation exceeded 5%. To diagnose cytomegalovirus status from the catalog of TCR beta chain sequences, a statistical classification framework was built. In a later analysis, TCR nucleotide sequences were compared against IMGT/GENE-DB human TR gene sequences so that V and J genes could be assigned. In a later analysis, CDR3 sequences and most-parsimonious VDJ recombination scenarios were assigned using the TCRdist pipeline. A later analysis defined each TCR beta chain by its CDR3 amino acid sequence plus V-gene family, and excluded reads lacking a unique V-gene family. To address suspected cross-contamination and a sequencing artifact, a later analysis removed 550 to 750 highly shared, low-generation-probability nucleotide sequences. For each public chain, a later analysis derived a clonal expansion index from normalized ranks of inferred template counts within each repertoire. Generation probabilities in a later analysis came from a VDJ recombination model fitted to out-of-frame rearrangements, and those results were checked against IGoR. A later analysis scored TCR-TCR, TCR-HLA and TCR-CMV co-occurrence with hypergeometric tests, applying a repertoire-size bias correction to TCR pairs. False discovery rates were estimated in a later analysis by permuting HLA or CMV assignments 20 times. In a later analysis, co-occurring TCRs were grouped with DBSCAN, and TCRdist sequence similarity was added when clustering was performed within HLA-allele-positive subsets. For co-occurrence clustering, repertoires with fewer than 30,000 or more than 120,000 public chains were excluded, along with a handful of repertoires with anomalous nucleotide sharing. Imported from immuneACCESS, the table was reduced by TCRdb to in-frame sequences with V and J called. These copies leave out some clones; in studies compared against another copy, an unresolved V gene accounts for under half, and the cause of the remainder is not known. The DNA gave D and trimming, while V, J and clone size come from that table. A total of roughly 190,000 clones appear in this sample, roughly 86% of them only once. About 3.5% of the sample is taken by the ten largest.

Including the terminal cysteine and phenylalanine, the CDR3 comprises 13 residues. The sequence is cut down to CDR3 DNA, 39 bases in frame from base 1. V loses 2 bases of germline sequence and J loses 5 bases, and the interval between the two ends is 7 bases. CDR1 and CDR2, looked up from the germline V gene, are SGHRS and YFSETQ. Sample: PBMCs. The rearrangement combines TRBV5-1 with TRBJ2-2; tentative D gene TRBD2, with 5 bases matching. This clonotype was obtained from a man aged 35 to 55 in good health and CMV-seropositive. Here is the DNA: TGCGCCAGCAGCTTCGGCGGGACCGGGGAGCTGTTTTTT. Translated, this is CASSFGGTGELFF. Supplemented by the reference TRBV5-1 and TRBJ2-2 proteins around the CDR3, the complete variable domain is KAGVTQTPRYLIKTRGQQVTLSCSPISGHRSVSWYQQTPGQGLQFLFEYFSETQRNKGNFPGRFSGRQFSNSRSEMNVSTLELGDSALYLCASSFGGTGELFFGEGSRLTVL.